This passage covers 2 T cell receptor beta chains from one sample sequenced in a study of CXCR3-negative and CXCR3-positive naive CD8 T cells. Carrying UMI labels, the TRB cDNA libraries were prepared through 5' RACE. TCRdb re-called the 5' RACE reads and gives one entry per CDR3 protein, without DNA. This sample's table has tens of thousands of distinct CDR3 sequences. What was sequenced was naive CXCR3- CD8+ T cells from blood. This sample's subset: CD45RO-CCR7+CD27+CD95- naive CD8+ T cells lacking CXCR3 (TNR3-). These receptor sequences come from a human donor in good health. Some clones in this sample may be carry-over from other donors' samples.

CDR3 sequence: CTPTARGLRTDTQYF. The chain combines TRBV29-1 with TRBJ2-3; there is no DNA to check the TCRdb D call of TRBD1. CDR3 length: 15 residues. Germline values: CDR1 SQVTM, CDR2 ANQGSEA.

The chain recombines TRBV27 with TRBJ2-7; TCRdb proposes TRBD2, but this gene call is untestable without DNA. CDR1 and CDR2 (germline): MNHEY, SMNVEV (reference sequence). The CDR3 contains 16 residues. The CDR3 is CASSLTSGVKGYEQYF.